A single sample is the source of the 8 T cell receptor beta chains below, sequenced in a study of T-cell memory formation after mild COVID-19. MiXCR, applied by TCRdb to the 5' RACE reads, yields one record per CDR3 protein. The sample contains approximately 300,000 distinct CDR3 sequences, roughly 8.2% of which appear only once. Sequenced input: PBMCs or a T cell subset sorted from them (not recorded which). Every receptor here comes from a man aged 18 to 29 who had mild COVID-19 (a few samples of this study predate the infection). Cell type and time point are not known.

V is TRBV4-3 and J is TRBJ2-4, with 7 positions matching TRBD1. The V gene end was trimmed by 0 bases and the J gene end by 5 bases; junction bases not matched to a gene: 7. Germline V gives CDR1 LGHNA, CDR2 YSLEER. This CDR3 is built from 16 residues. The CDR3 bases are TGCGCCAGCAGCCAAGATGAGGGGGCGCGGGAAAACATTCAGTACTTC. Its protein is CASSQDEGARENIQYF.

This clonotype was recorded many times. This chain links TRBV11-3 with TRBJ2-1; no clear D. The V end lost 5 bases, the J end lost 3 bases, and 8 bases lay between the germline ends. The germline gives CDR1 SGHNT, CDR2 YENEEA. The CDR3 runs 13 residues. The CDR3 loop is CASSKAGYNEQFF. CDR3 coding DNA: TGTGCCAGCAGCAAGGCCGGCTACAATGAGCAGTTCTTC.

This clonotype was seen at least ten times. The chain links TRBV4-3 to TRBJ2-7; D unresolved. V lost 3 bases, J lost 3 bases, and 15 bases lay in between. The CDR3 contains 15 residues. The germline gives CDR1 LGHNA, CDR2 YSLEER. The CDR3 reads CASSQGKGPNYEQYF. Here the CDR3 DNA reads TGCGCCAGCAGCCAGGGAAAAGGGCCTAACTACGAGCAGTACTTC.

In its sample, this clonotype was seen a few times. The chain couples TRBV27 to TRBJ1-2; D is ambiguous. Per the germline V gene, CDR1 is MNHEY and CDR2 is SMNVEV (reference sequence). The CDR3 has 13 amino acids. V lost 3 bases, J lost 5 bases, and 10 bases lay in between. CDR3 bases: TGTGCCAGCAGTTTCGGGCCACATTATGGCTACACCTTC. It translates to CASSFGPHYGYTF.

The chain combines TRBV7-2 with TRBJ1-1; the D gene is possibly TRBD1 (5 bases). There are 13 residues in the CDR3. The V end lost 1 base, the J end lost 9 bases, and 12 bases lay between the germline ends. CDR1 is SGHTA, CDR2 FQGNSA, per germline. The CDR3 sequence: CASSLGQGLKAFF. The CDR3 DNA follows: TGTGCCAGCAGCTTAGGGCAGGGCCTTAAAGCTTTCTTT.

In its sample, this clonotype was seen a few times. V and J are TRBV5-1 and TRBJ2-1, with D possibly being TRBD1 (5 bases). Germline V gene sequence: CDR1 SGHRS, CDR2 YFSETQ. Trimming pared 2 bases from V and 1 base from J, leaving 7 bases between. The CDR3 totals 14 residues. Here the CDR3 reads CASSFAGSYNEQFF. DNA of the CDR3: TGCGCCAGCAGCTTCGCAGGGTCCTACAATGAGCAGTTCTTC. Supplemented by reference TRBV5-1 and TRBJ2-1, the full variable domain reads KAGVTQTPRYLIKTRGQQVTLSCSPISGHRSVSWYQQTPGQGLQFLFEYFSETQRNKGNFPGRFSGRQFSNSRSEMNVSTLELGDSALYLCASSFAGSYNEQFFGPGTRLTVL.

V gene TRBV9 combines with J gene TRBJ1-3; TRBD1 is a possible D gene (5 bases). CDR3 length: 14 amino acids. Germline V gene data show CDR1 as SGDLS and CDR2 as YYNGEE. Between the trimmed V and J ends, which lost 0 bases and 4 bases, there was a span of 8 bases. The CDR3 here is CASSVEGIGNTIYF. In nucleotides, the CDR3 is TGTGCCAGCAGCGTAGAGGGGATCGGAAACACCATATATTTT.

This clonotype was found a few times. The chain combines TRBV27 with TRBJ2-7; D is uncertain. Trimming removed 5 bases at V and 6 bases at J, with 14 bases between. CDR3 length equals 13 residues. The germline V gene encodes CDR1 MNHEY and CDR2 SMNVEV (reference sequence). The CDR3 is CASSHKTRPEQYF. The CDR3 nucleotides are TGTGCCAGCAGTCACAAGACACGTCCCGAGCAGTACTTC.